Following are 3 T cell receptor beta chains from one sample sequenced in a study of post-analysis software for immune sequencing data. General study findings and limits: About 5 TRBV segments appeared more often in patients than in controls, and TRBV5-6, TRBV5-1 and TRBV20-1 were among these.

For these receptors, no antigen is known. Unique molecular identifiers tagged the TCR beta cDNA libraries. TCRdb reanalysed the PCR reads using MiXCR and keeps one entry per CDR3 protein. This table holds roughly 800,000 distinct CDR3 sequences, just over 45% found once. Specimen: blood. The source of these receptors is a girl under 18 with multiple sclerosis.

The chain combines TRBV5-6 with TRBJ2-5; the match to TRBD1 covers 9 bases. Gene TRBJ2-7 matches the end of the DNA better, so the J call may be wrong. The CDR3 consists of 16 residues. Germline lookup yields CDR1 SGHDT and CDR2 YYEEEE. The CDR3 loop reads CASSSPPGQGPYEQYF. The CDR3, as DNA: TGTGCCAGCAGCTCTCCTCCGGGACAGGGACCCTACGAGCAGTACTTC.

The chain links TRBV7-2 to TRBJ2-7; the match to TRBD1 covers 9 bases. From germline, CDR1 is SGHTA and CDR2 FQGNSA. The V and J ends lost 6 bases and 3 bases, in that order; junction bases with no gene match: 9. This CDR3 spans 15 amino acids. The CDR3, as DNA: TGTGCCAGCAGTTCAGACAGGGGGAAGATCTACGAGCAGTACTTC. Protein sequence: CASSSDRGKIYEQYF.

This clonotype was detected only a few times. The chain has TRBV20-1 and TRBJ2-5, with D possibly matching TRBD2 (5 bases). The CDR3 runs 14 residues. V dropped 6 bases and J dropped 9 bases, with 23 bases sitting between them. CDR1 DFQATT and CDR2 SNEGSKA come from the germline V gene (reference sequence). CDR3 amino acids: CSAPSVPRLGAQYF. The DNA of the CDR3 is TGCAGTGCCCCCAGTGTCCCCCGCCTCGGGGCCCAGTACTTC.